This TCR beta chain was retrieved from a study of blood T cell repertoires in COVID-19. Study summary: Researchers got acute and convalescent COVID-19 samples from the United States, Italy and Spain. T cells, B-cell-depleted T cells, or PBMCs supplied cDNA or gDNA.

Assay: immunoSEQ multiplex PCR; the TCRdb copy retains only in-frame clones and omits some. The table shows about 290,000 clones, with about 90% occurring only once. The germline V gene has CDR1 MDHEN and CDR2 SYDVKM. The J segment lost 7 bases and the V segment lost 2 bases, leaving 5 bases of the junction unmatched. The CDR3 is 15 residues long. This rearrangement joins TRBV28 to TRBJ1-4; 9 bases are a match to TRBD1. Sequenced sample: peripheral blood. The receptor's source is a woman aged 30 to 39 with COVID-19, enrolled during active disease. The CDR3 spells CASSLRGQGGEKLFF. Here the CDR3 DNA reads TGTGCCAGCAGTTTAAGGGGACAGGGAGGTGAAAAACTGTTTTTT.